The 30 T cell receptor beta chains presented below share a single source sample, sequenced in a study of blood T cell repertoires in COVID-19 (dated by TCRdb to 2019 to 2021). Libraries were prepared through the immunoSEQ multiplex PCR assay. Held by TCRdb, this immuneACCESS table contains in-frame sequences only and omits some clones. Under half of the omission traces to an unresolved V gene where checked; the cause of the rest is unknown. The sample has approximately 100,000 clones on record, roughly 80% of them singletons. The top ten hold about 10% of the sample. The sequencing input was peripheral blood. These receptors all come from a human donor in a cohort sampled during active COVID-19.

This clone has only a few counts. The CDR3 region is CASSDPRRAYEQYF. CDR3 nucleotides: TGTGCCAGCAGTGACCCTCGCAGGGCCTACGAGCAGTACTTC. The genes are TRBV6-1 and TRBJ2-7; TRBD1 might be the D (5 bases). Trimming left V 3 bases short and J 2 bases short, with 11 bases between. Looked up from germline, CDR1 is MNHNS and CDR2 is SASEGT. The CDR3 loop spans 14 amino acids.

This rearrangement joins TRBV9 to TRBJ2-1; 9 bases are a match to TRBD2. Germline CDR1 is SGDLS and CDR2 is YYNGEE. The CDR3 extends over 14 amino acids. With 0 bases clipped from V and 10 bases from J, the junction kept 5 bases outside the gene matches. CDR3: CASSVVTLAGEQFF. CDR3 in DNA: TGTGCCAGCAGCGTAGTAACGCTAGCGGGAGAGCAGTTCTTC. The full variable domain, in which reference TRBV9 and TRBJ2-1 provide the parts outside the CDR3, is DSGVTQTPKHLITATGQRVTLRCSPRSGDLSVYWYQQSLDQGLQFLIQYYNGEERAKGNILERFSAQQFPDLHSELNLSSLELGDSALYFCASSVVTLAGEQFFGPGTRLTVL.

The chain combines TRBV4-1 with TRBJ2-3; TRBD2 matches at 7 bases. This CDR3 has 14 residues. V trimming: 1 base; J trimming: 4 bases; junction bases outside the gene matches: 2. CDR1 is MGHRA, CDR2 YSYEKL, per germline. CDR3 nucleotide sequence: TGCGCCAGCAGCCAAGCTCGGGAGGCAGATACGCAGTATTTT. It encodes CASSQAREADTQYF.

The chain joins TRBV30 to TRBJ1-6; D is unclear. Germline V lookup: CDR1 GTSNPN, CDR2 SVGIG (reference sequence). The CDR3 has 14 amino acids. The V and J ends lost 6 bases and 6 bases respectively, with 15 bases between them. The CDR3 reads CACYSRVPNSPLHF. The CDR3 nucleotides read TGTGCCTGTTACTCCCGGGTTCCTAATTCACCCCTCCACTTT. The full variable domain, completed using reference TRBV30 and TRBJ1-6, is SQTIHQWPATLVQPVGSPLSLECTVEGTSNPNLYWYRQAAGRGLQLLFYSVGIGQISSEVPQNLSASRPQDRQFILSSKKLLLSDSGFYLCACYSRVPNSPLHFGNGTRLTVT.

This clone was observed a single time. V is TRBV28 and J is TRBJ2-5; D call uncertain. CDR1 MDHEN and CDR2 SYDVKM come from the germline V gene. V lost 6 bases to trimming and J lost 2 bases, with 13 bases between them. The CDR3 is made up of 14 amino acids. The CDR3 spells CASSPRRLQETQYF. CDR3 coding DNA: TGTGCCAGCAGCCCTAGGCGGCTTCAAGAGACCCAGTACTTC. The full variable domain, completed using reference TRBV28 and TRBJ2-5, is DVKVTQSSRYLVKRTGEKVFLECVQDMDHENMFWYRQDPGLGLRLIYFSYDVKMKEKGDIPEGYSVSREKKERFSLILESASTNQTSMYLCASSPRRLQETQYFGPGTRLLVL.

The CDR3: CASSLGPPTSGRTDTQYF. Here the CDR3 DNA reads TGTGCCAGCAGCTTAGGACCCCCGACTAGCGGGCGCACAGATACGCAGTATTTT. This chain uses TRBV7-8 with TRBJ2-3, with 10 bases aligning to TRBD2. Germline CDR1 is SGHVS and CDR2 is FQNEAQ. This CDR3 has 18 amino acids. Trimming cost V 1 base and J 1 base; bases outside gene matches: 8.

This chain connects TRBV6-1 to TRBJ1-5, with 7 bases matching TRBD1. Germline V gene sequence: CDR1 MNHNS, CDR2 SASEGT. The junction had 7 bases not matched to a gene; V was cut back by 2 bases and J by 9 bases. CDR3 length equals 14 residues. CDR3 bases: TGTGCCAGCAGTGAACATAGGGGGCGGATGCCCCAGCATTTT. Amino acid sequence: CASSEHRGRMPQHF.

The chain carries TRBV14 and TRBJ2-7; a possible D gene is TRBD1 (6 bases). V dropped 0 bases and J dropped 5 bases, with 14 bases sitting between them. Per the germline V gene, CDR1 is SGHDN and CDR2 is FVKESK. The CDR3 has 15 residues. CDR3 protein: CASSQENNRADEQYF. The DNA of the CDR3 is TGTGCCAGCAGCCAAGAAAATAACAGGGCGGACGAGCAGTACTTC. The variable domain in full, with the rest retrieved from reference TRBV14 and TRBJ2-7, is EAGVTQFPSHSVIEKGQTVTLRCDPISGHDNLYWYRRVMGKEIKFLLHFVKESKQDESGMPNNRFLAERTGGTYSTLKVQPAELEDSGVYFCASSQENNRADEQYFGPGTRLTVT.

The chain couples TRBV5-1 to TRBJ2-7; D is unresolved. The CDR3 runs 12 residues. V lost 0 bases and J lost 2, with 3 bases in between. CDR1 and CDR2 (germline): SGHRS, YFSETQ. CDR3 in DNA: TGCGCCAGCAGCTTGGGCGCCTACGAGCAGTACTTC. It encodes CASSLGAYEQYF. The full variable domain, completed using reference TRBV5-1 and TRBJ2-7, is KAGVTQTPRYLIKTRGQQVTLSCSPISGHRSVSWYQQTPGQGLQFLFEYFSETQRNKGNFPGRFSGRQFSNSRSEMNVSTLELGDSALYLCASSLGAYEQYFGPGTRLTVT.

The V and J genes are TRBV5-5 and TRBJ2-7, with TRBD1 identical over 7 bases. V shed 4 bases and J 6 bases; nucleotides not matched to a gene: 13. Germline CDR1 and CDR2: SGHKS and YYEKEE (reference sequence). The CDR3 has 15 amino acids. The CDR3 loop is CASSATGTVASEQYF. The CDR3, as DNA: TGTGCCAGCAGCGCGACCGGGACAGTGGCTTCCGAGCAGTACTTC. Variable domain in full (rest from reference TRBV5-5 and TRBJ2-7): DAGVTQSPTHLIKTRGQQVTLRCSPISGHKSVSWYQQVLGQGPQFIFQYYEKEERGRGNFPDRFSARQFPNYSSELNVNALLLGDSALYLCASSATGTVASEQYFGPGTRLTVT.

The genes are TRBV7-9 and TRBJ2-2; the D gene is possibly TRBD2 (5 bases). V lost 0 bases and J 4 bases, leaving 9 bases between the germline ends. The CDR3 totals 15 residues. Looked up from germline, CDR1 is SEHNR and CDR2 is FQNEAQ (reference sequence). The CDR3: CASSLAGVTTGELFF. The CDR3 coding sequence is TGTGCCAGCAGCTTAGCGGGAGTAACCACCGGGGAGCTGTTTTTT.

This sequence joins TRBV7-6 and TRBJ2-5, with 8 bases fitting TRBD2. V lost 5 bases, J lost 5 bases, and 10 bases stayed unmatched. CDR1 and CDR2 from the germline V gene are SGHVS and FNYEAQ. The CDR3 runs to 15 residues. The CDR3 reads CASSGRGGNRETQYF. The CDR3 coding sequence is TGTGCCAGCAGCGGACGGGGGGGTAATCGGGAGACCCAGTACTTC.

This chain joins TRBV4-3 and TRBJ2-1; the D gene is possibly TRBD1 (6 bases). The CDR3 contains 17 residues. The V gene's germline CDR1 is LGHNA and CDR2 YSLEER. Trimming stripped 0 bases from V and 8 bases from J, with 20 bases between. The CDR3 loop is CASSQDPGVTGFHEQFF. The CDR3 region has the DNA TGCGCCAGCAGCCAAGATCCGGGTGTAACAGGGTTTCATGAGCAGTTCTTC.

The rearrangement links TRBV7-6 to TRBJ2-3; TRBD2 matches 12 bases. The germline V gene encodes CDR1 SGHVS and CDR2 FNYEAQ. The CDR3 sequence is 16 residues long. V shed 4 bases and J 0 bases; nucleotides not matched to a gene: 2. In DNA form, the CDR3 reads TGTGCCAGCAGCTCCGGACTAGCGGGAAGCACAGATACGCAGTATTTT. Its protein product is CASSSGLAGSTDTQYF.

This sequence joins TRBV6-5 and TRBJ1-1; D remains ambiguous. Trimming removed 6 bases from V and 1 base from J, with 12 bases in between. The CDR3 is made up of 14 amino acids. Germline CDR1 reads MNHEY; CDR2 reads SVGAGI. The CDR3 protein is CASRNTGGNTEAFF. The CDR3 DNA reads TGTGCCAGCAGGAACACTGGAGGGAACACTGAAGCTTTCTTT.

This clone occurred a few times. The chain uses TRBV30 and TRBJ1-2, with a possible D match to TRBD1 (6 bases). This CDR3 comprises 12 residues. Germline V gene data show CDR1 as GTSNPN and CDR2 as SVGIG (reference sequence). V lost 4 bases, J lost 2 bases, and 8 bases lay in between. The CDR3 DNA reads TGTGCCTGGATACAGGGCAACTATGGCTACACCTTC. Translating gives CAWIQGNYGYTF.

The chain recombines TRBV27 with TRBJ1-3, with D perhaps matching TRBD1 (5 bases). This CDR3 region has 14 residues. Germline lookup yields CDR1 MNHEY and CDR2 SMNVEV (reference sequence). The V gene lost 5 bases and the J gene lost 0 bases, with 8 bases spanning the gap. CDR3 DNA sequence: TGTGCCAGCAGTGGGGGGATCTCTGGAAACACCATATATTTT. Translation gives CASSGGISGNTIYF.

Here the CDR3 reads CASSLAGVVELFF. DNA for the CDR3: TGTGCCAGCAGTTTAGCGGGAGTCGTGGAGCTGTTTTTT. The chain joins TRBV27 to TRBJ2-2; 7 bases are shared with TRBD2. The V gene's germline CDR1 is MNHEY and CDR2 SMNVEV (reference sequence). The V and J ends lost 2 bases and 10 bases, in that order; junction bases with no gene match: 4. There are 13 residues in the CDR3.

This sequence joins TRBV29-1 and TRBJ2-4; D uncertain. V shed 4 bases and J shed 1 base, with 8 bases lying between them. This CDR3 is 13 amino acids long. Germline values: CDR1 SQVTM, CDR2 ANQGSEA. In DNA form, the CDR3 reads TGCAGCGTTGTCGGCGGTGCCAAAAACATTCAGTACTTC. Protein product: CSVVGGAKNIQYF.

The chain employs TRBV30 and TRBJ2-1, with TRBD1 identical over 7 bases. Germline V gene data show CDR1 as GTSNPN and CDR2 as SVGIG (reference sequence). The CDR3 has 14 residues. Unmatched junction bases numbered 8, after V lost 4 bases and J lost 5 bases. CDR3 in amino acids: CAWTSGGSHNEQFF. CDR3 DNA: TGTGCCTGGACCTCAGGGGGTAGCCACAATGAGCAGTTCTTC.

The chain joins TRBV15 to TRBJ1-1; tentatively, D is TRBD1 (6 bases). Germline lookup yields CDR1 LNHNV and CDR2 YYDKDF (reference sequence). The V gene lost 0 bases and the J gene lost 5 bases, with 16 bases spanning the gap. This CDR3 comprises 16 residues. The CDR3 DNA reads as TGTGCCACCAGCAGAGAGAAGGACAGCTCGCAGACTGAAGCTTTCTTT. It translates to CATSREKDSSQTEAFF. Combining the CDR3 with reference TRBV15 and TRBJ1-1 gives the whole variable domain DAMVIQNPRYQVTQFGKPVTLSCSQTLNHNVMYWYQQKSSQAPKLLFHYYDKDFNNEADTPDNFQSRRPNTSFCFLDIRSPGLGDTAMYLCATSREKDSSQTEAFFGQGTRLTVV.

This chain uses TRBV9 with TRBJ1-5; 8 bases align to TRBD1. J was trimmed by 2 bases and V by 4 bases; bases with no gene match: 5. This CDR3 contains 15 residues. CDR1 and CDR2 from the germline V gene are SGDLS and YYNGEE. CDR3 sequence: CASSPLTGGNQPQHF. DNA for the CDR3: TGTGCCAGCAGCCCCCTGACAGGGGGCAATCAGCCCCAGCATTTT.

The sample holds one count of this clone. V is TRBV9 and J is TRBJ1-1; 9 bases map to TRBD1. Germline CDR1 is SGDLS and CDR2 is YYNGEE. J was trimmed by 6 bases and V by 5 bases; bases with no gene match: 11. This CDR3 comprises 15 residues. The CDR3 DNA follows: TGTGCCAGCAGTAGGGTGGGACAGGGTTACGCTGAAGCTTTCTTT. Residues: CASSRVGQGYAEAFF.

The rearrangement uses TRBV19 and TRBJ2-2; 11 bases map to TRBD1. The junction had 14 bases not matched to a gene; V was cut back by 4 bases and J by 4 bases. Germline V gene lookup returns CDR1 LNHDA and CDR2 SQIVND (reference sequence). CDR3 length: 19 amino acids. DNA for the CDR3: TGTGCCAGTAGTACCTTATCCGGGACAGGGGGAGTCCGCACCGGGGAGCTGTTTTTT. This translates into CASSTLSGTGGVRTGELFF.

This chain connects TRBV10-3 to TRBJ1-2; D may be TRBD1 (6 bases). This CDR3 is 14 amino acids long. Germline CDR1 reads ENHRY; CDR2 reads SYGVKD. The V and J ends lost 0 bases and 7 bases respectively, with 12 bases between them. This chain's CDR3 is CAISESAGAAGYTF. The CDR3 coding sequence is TGTGCCATCAGTGAGTCTGCGGGGGCGGCTGGCTACACCTTC.

This clone showed up just a few times. The CDR3, as DNA: TGTGCCCCCGAGGGGGGGGTCTTATCCCACGAGCAGTACTTC. Encoded protein: CAPEGGVLSHEQYF. The rearrangement links TRBV6-4 to TRBJ2-7; weak D call: TRBD2 (7 bases). In germline, CDR1 is MRHNA, CDR2 SNTAGT. V lost 11 bases and J lost 5, with 22 bases in between. The CDR3 is made up of 14 amino acids.

The sample holds a few counts of this clone. This chain uses TRBV5-6 with TRBJ1-2; unclear D gene. Deletions cut 1 base from V and 9 bases from J, with 10 bases between. CDR1 and CDR2 (germline): SGHDT, YYEEEE. CDR3 size: 12 residues. The CDR3 DNA is TGTGCCAGCAGCTTGCCTTCTGCGAGCTACACCTTC. Its translation: CASSLPSASYTF.

The chain is built from TRBV19 and TRBJ2-7; 9 bases map to TRBD1. Germline V CDR1 and CDR2: LNHDA, SQIVND (reference sequence). Trimming at V came to 5 bases and at J to 4 bases, leaving 3 bases not matched to a gene. The CDR3 runs 13 residues. The CDR3 coding sequence is TGTGCCAGTAGTTTCGGACAGGGGTACGAGCAGTACTTC. This translates into CASSFGQGYEQYF.

This sequence joins TRBV5-6 and TRBJ2-5, with TRBD2 as a possible D gene (7 bases). The CDR3 loop spans 16 amino acids. Trimming shortened V by 0 bases and J by 2 bases, and 14 bases separated the two germline ends. The germline V gene has CDR1 SGHDT and CDR2 YYEEEE. Written as DNA, the CDR3 is TGTGCCAGCAGCTTGGAGTGGGGGGGCCAGCAAGAGACCCAGTACTTC. Its protein product is CASSLEWGGQQETQYF.

This clone has a handful of counts. The chain joins TRBV5-1 to TRBJ2-2; D perhaps matches TRBD1 (6 bases). Germline V CDR1 and CDR2: SGHRS, YFSETQ. This CDR3 has 16 amino acids. Trimming left V 0 bases short and J 2 bases short, with 11 bases between. The CDR3 region has the DNA TGCGCCAGCAGCTTGGGTGGGGGCCGAAACACCGGGGAGCTGTTTTTT. The encoded protein is CASSLGGGRNTGELFF.